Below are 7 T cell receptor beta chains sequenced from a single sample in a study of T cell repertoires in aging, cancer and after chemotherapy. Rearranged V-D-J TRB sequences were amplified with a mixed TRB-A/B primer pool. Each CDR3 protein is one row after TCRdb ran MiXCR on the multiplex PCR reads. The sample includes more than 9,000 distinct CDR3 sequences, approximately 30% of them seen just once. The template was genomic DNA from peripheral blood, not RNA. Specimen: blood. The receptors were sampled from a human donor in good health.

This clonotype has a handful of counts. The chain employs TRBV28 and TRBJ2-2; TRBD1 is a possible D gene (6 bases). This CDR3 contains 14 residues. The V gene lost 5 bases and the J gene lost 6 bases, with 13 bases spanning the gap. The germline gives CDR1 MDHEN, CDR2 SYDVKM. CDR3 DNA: TGTGCCAGCAGTCTAAAGGGGGTTTCCGGGGAGCTGTTTTTT. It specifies CASSLKGVSGELFF.

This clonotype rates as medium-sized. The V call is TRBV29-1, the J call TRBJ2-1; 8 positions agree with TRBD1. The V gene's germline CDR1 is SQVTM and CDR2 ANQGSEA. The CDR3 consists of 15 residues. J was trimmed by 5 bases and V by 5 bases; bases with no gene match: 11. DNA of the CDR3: TGCAGCGTTTCGTTCAACAGGGGGAAGAACAATGAGCAGTTCTTC. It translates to CSVSFNRGKNNEQFF.

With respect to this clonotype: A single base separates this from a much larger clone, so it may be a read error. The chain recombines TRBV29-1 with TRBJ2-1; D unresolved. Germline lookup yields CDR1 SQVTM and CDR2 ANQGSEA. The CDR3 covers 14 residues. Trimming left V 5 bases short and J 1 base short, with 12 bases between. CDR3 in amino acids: CSVKLGGSYNEQFF. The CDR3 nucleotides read TGCAGCGTTAAACTTGGTGGGTCCTACAATGAGCAGTTCTTC.

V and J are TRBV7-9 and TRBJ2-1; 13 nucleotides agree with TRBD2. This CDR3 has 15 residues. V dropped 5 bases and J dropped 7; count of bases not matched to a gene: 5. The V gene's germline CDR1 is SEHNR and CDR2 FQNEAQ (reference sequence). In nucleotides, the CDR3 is TGTGCCAGCAGCCCCCGGACTAGCGGGGGTAATGAGCAGTTCTTC. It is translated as CASSPRTSGGNEQFF.

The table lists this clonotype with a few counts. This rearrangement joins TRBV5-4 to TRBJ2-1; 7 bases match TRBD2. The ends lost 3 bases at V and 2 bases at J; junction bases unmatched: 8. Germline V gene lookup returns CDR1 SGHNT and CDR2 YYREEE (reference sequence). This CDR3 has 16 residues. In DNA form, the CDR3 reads TGTGCCAGCAGCTCGAGAAGCGGGATGACCTACAATGAGCAGTTCTTC. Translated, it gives CASSSRSGMTYNEQFF. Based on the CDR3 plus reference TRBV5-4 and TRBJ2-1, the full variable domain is ETGVTQSPTHLIKTRGQQVTLRCSSQSGHNTVSWYQQALGQGPQFIFQYYREEENGRGNFPPRFSGLQFPNYSSELNVNALELDDSALYLCASSSRSGMTYNEQFFGPGTRLTVL.

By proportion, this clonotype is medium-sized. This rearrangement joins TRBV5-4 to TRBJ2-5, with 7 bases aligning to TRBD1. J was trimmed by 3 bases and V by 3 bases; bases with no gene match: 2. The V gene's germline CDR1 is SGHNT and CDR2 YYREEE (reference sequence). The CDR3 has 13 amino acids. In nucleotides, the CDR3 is TGTGCCAGCAGCTGGGACAGCGAAGAGACCCAGTACTTC. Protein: CASSWDSEETQYF.

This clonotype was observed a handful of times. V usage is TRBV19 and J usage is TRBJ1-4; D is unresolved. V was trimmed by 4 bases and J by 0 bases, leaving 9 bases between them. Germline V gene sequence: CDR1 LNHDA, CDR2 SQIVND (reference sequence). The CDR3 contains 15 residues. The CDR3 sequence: CASSTRPATNEKLFF. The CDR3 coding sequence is TGTGCCAGTAGTACTCGGCCGGCAACTAATGAAAAACTGTTTTTT.